The next 8 T cell receptor beta chains were all read from a single sample in a study of blood T cell repertoires in COVID-19. Libraries were prepared by immunoSEQ multiplex PCR; TCRdb keeps only in-frame clonotypes and omits some of them. Of around 25,000 clones in the sample, roughly nine tenths were seen once. The sequenced material came from peripheral blood. The receptors here all came from a man between 65 and 85 years old with acute or convalescent COVID-19.

As for this clone: A read error may produce the germline difference seen at one junction end. The chain joins TRBV6-7 to TRBJ1-6; D perhaps matches TRBD1 (5 bases). TRBV6-7 is annotated as an ORF whose role is uncertain. This CDR3 comprises 10 residues. Here the CDR3 reads CASSWGVKGF. DNA of the CDR3: TGTGCCAGCAGTTGGGGGGTGAAGGGGTTT.

V is TRBV5-4 and J is TRBJ2-3, with D tentatively TRBD2 (6 bases). The CDR3 length is 14 residues. Germline CDR1 is SGHNT and CDR2 is YYREEE (reference sequence). V lost 4 bases to trimming and J lost 3 bases, with 12 bases between them. The CDR3: CASSPWRETDTQYF. Written as DNA, the CDR3 is TGTGCCAGCAGCCCCTGGAGGGAGACAGATACGCAGTATTTT.

The chain links TRBV3-1 (or the pseudogene TRBV3-2) to TRBJ1-6, with D maybe TRBD1 (5 bases). The CDR3 has 16 residues. V was trimmed by 2 bases and J by 6 bases, leaving 14 bases between them. The germline V gene has CDR1 LGHDT and CDR2 YNNKEL (reference sequence). The CDR3 protein is CASSQRGIGANSPLHF. The CDR3 bases are TGTGCCAGCAGCCAAAGGGGAATAGGGGCTAATTCACCCCTCCACTTT.

The V gene is TRBV24-1, the J gene TRBJ1-1; TRBD1 matches at 9 bases. V was pared by 2 bases and J by 7 bases, with 10 bases of the junction left unmatched. Germline V CDR1 and CDR2: KGHDR, SFDVKD. This CDR3 contains 16 residues. Here the CDR3 reads CATSDSPGQGRGEAFF. The CDR3 DNA reads TGTGCCACCAGTGATTCCCCGGGACAGGGAAGGGGTGAAGCTTTCTTT.

This clone was detected a few times. This chain uses TRBV13 with TRBJ2-2; 8 nucleotides align to TRBD2. V trimming: 7 bases; J trimming: 2 bases; junction bases outside the gene matches: 9. CDR1 and CDR2 (germline): PRHDT, FYEKMQ (reference sequence). This CDR3 spans 16 amino acids. The CDR3 DNA reads TGTGCCAGCACCCCTCGGGAGGGTCAAAACACCGGGGAGCTGTTTTTT. Its protein product is CASTPREGQNTGELFF. Together with reference TRBV13 and TRBJ2-2, the CDR3 gives the full variable domain: AAGVIQSPRHLIKEKRETATLKCYPIPRHDTVYWYQQGPGQDPQFLISFYEKMQSDKGSIPDRFSAQQFSDYHSELNMSSLELGDSALYFCASTPREGQNTGELFFGEGSRLTVL.

The rearrangement uses TRBV28 and TRBJ2-7; 9 bases are a match to TRBD2. Germline V gene sequence: CDR1 MDHEN, CDR2 SYDVKM. J gave up 9 bases and V 6 bases, and 18 bases lay outside the gene matches. CDR3 length: 16 residues. The CDR3 protein is CASRTRVAGAALRQYF. CDR3 DNA sequence: TGTGCCAGCAGGACAAGGGTAGCGGGAGCCGCCCTAAGGCAGTACTTC. The full variable domain, with the rest looked up from reference TRBV28 and TRBJ2-7, is DVKVTQSSRYLVKRTGEKVFLECVQDMDHENMFWYRQDPGLGLRLIYFSYDVKMKEKGDIPEGYSVSREKKERFSLILESASTNQTSMYLCASRTRVAGAALRQYFGPGTRLTVT.

The rearrangement links TRBV27 to TRBJ2-7; 8 bases agree with TRBD1. The CDR3 has 13 amino acids. The V and J ends lost 10 bases and 0 bases, in that order; junction bases with no gene match: 5. The germline gives CDR1 MNHEY, CDR2 SMNVEV (reference sequence). The CDR3 region is CATRQGTSYEQYF. The CDR3 DNA follows: TGTGCCACTAGACAGGGGACCTCCTACGAGCAGTACTTC.

CDR3 loop: CASTITAGGSQPQHF. The CDR3 DNA follows: TGTGCCAGTACCATCACGGCAGGGGGCAGTCAGCCCCAGCATTTT. This chain uses TRBV19 with TRBJ1-5, with 8 bases that match TRBD1. Germline CDR1 LNHDA, CDR2 SQIVND (reference sequence). The CDR3 sequence is 15 residues long. The junction had 11 bases not matched to a gene; V was cut back by 7 bases and J by 6 bases.